Listed below are T cell receptor beta chains from one sample, sequenced in a study of blood T cell repertoires in COVID-19. Assay: immunoSEQ multiplex PCR; the TCRdb copy retains only in-frame clones and omits some. The profile shows about 220,000 clones, 84% of them singletons. Sequenced input: peripheral blood. The receptors derive from a man aged 50-59 years with active or convalescent COVID-19. Each CDR3 is given with its conserved first and last residue.

V	CDR3
TRBV5-1	CASSLEGAPLFSTEAFF
TRBV28	CASDEDRQNTEAFF
TRBV3-1/TRBV3-2	CASSQEGFQAFF
TRBV7-9	CASSLRQGNTGELFF
TRBV7-2	CASSLMGSNQPQHF
TRBV5-3	CARSLPAGPSSYNSPLHF
TRBV10-3	CAISRDRHSGNTIYF
TRBV5-1	CASSPGTGGDWTDTQYF
TRBV5-1	CASSLQGGEDTQYF
TRBV27	CASSFSVLSYNEQFF
TRBV3-1/TRBV3-2	CASSQLGTPTMNEQFF
TRBV18	CASSPAGTDTQYF
TRBV7-3	CASSLPGQDCTDTQYF
TRBV7-6	CASSLGRDRVGEQYF
TRBV5-5	CASSVSSGTETQYF
TRBV7-8	CASSLWGGRSMNTEAFF
TRBV24-1	CATSDHDRYYGYTF
TRBV6-1	CASSDRLAPISTDTQYF